Included here is one T cell receptor (beta chain) sequence, with context. Its cognate antigen is unknown. This specimen belongs to a study of post-analysis software for immune sequencing data. The wider study: Patients had relapsing-remitting, secondary progressive or progressive-relapsing multiple sclerosis; some lacked subtype. General study results and limits: Five or six TRBV segments, TRBV5-6, TRBV5-1 and TRBV20-1 among them, were found more frequent in patients than controls. Same-batch preparations were strongly co-clustered by F measure.

The CDR3 has 12 residues. In germline, CDR1 is SGHRS, CDR2 YFSETQ. With 1 base removed from V and 6 bases from J, the gap between germline ends came to 7 bases. The TCR beta cDNA libraries carried unique molecular identifiers. TCRdb redid the calling of the PCR reads with MiXCR, one entry per CDR3 protein. Among more than 450,000 distinct CDR3 sequences listed, roughly two fifths were seen once. The V and J genes are TRBV5-1 and TRBJ1-2; D uncertain. The sequencing input was blood. The clonotype comes from a girl aged 5 to 17 with multiple sclerosis. The DNA of the CDR3 is TGCGCCAGCAGCTTGCCGGGGAATGGCTACACCTTC. This encodes CASSLPGNGYTF.